This is a list of T cell receptor beta chains from one sample in a study of regulatory T cells in long-lasting Graves disease. MiXCR, run by TCRdb on the multiplex PCR reads, gives a single entry per CDR3 protein. The sample yields about 610,000 distinct CDR3 sequences, around 16% seen once. These same data were also listed under a study on T cells in Graves' hyperthyroidism and ophthalmopathy.

Sequencing was performed on peripheral blood mononuclear cells (PBMCs), taken at new diagnosis, from a patient treated with antithyroid drugs. All receptors derive from a man between 18 and 35 years old with Graves disease. Both conserved end residues are part of each CDR3. D genes are given only for firm matches. The size entry is marked missing in some rows and otherwise reads once, few, many or a size class.

j_gene | d_gene | abundance | v_gene | CDR3aa | CDR3nt
TRBJ2-7 | TRBD2 | - | TRBV7-3 | CASSLAGGTNEQYF | TGTGCCAGCAGCTTAGCGGGAGGGACCAATGAGCAGTACTTC
TRBJ2-7 | - | many | TRBV5-1 | CASSLEAGTSYEQYF | TGCGCCAGCAGCTTGGAGGCGGGGACCTCCTACGAGCAGTACTTC
TRBJ2-3 | TRBD2 | - | TRBV27 | CASSPIAGEAGDTQYF | TGTGCCAGCAGTCCAATAGCGGGAGAGGCGGGAGATACGCAGTATTTT
TRBJ1-5 | TRBD1 | few | TRBV29-1 | CSVEPRGQGGNQPQHF | TGCAGCGTTGAGCCTAGGGGACAGGGAGGAAATCAGCCCCAGCATTTT
TRBJ2-3 | TRBD2 | many | TRBV3-1 | CASSHESGRAGADTQYF | TGTGCCAGCAGCCATGAGAGCGGGAGGGCCGGGGCAGATACGCAGTATTTT
TRBJ2-7 | TRBD2 | many | TRBV6-2/TRBV6-3 | CASRQLAKHAYEQYF | TGTGCCAGCAGACAACTAGCGAAGCATGCCTACGAGCAGTACTTC
TRBJ1-1 | - | few | TRBV30 | CATDRRGGTEAFF | TGTGCCACCGACCGACGAGGGGGGACTGAAGCTTTCTTT
TRBJ2-7 | TRBD2 | few | TRBV29-1 | CSAAPLSGRVQGEQYF | TGCAGCGCGGCGCCTCTTAGCGGGAGGGTGCAGGGCGAGCAGTACTTC
TRBJ2-3 | - | many | TRBV12-3/TRBV12-4 | CASSFIGRDTQYF | TGTGCCAGCAGTTTTATCGGCAGAGATACGCAGTATTTT
TRBJ2-7 | TRBD2 | - | TRBV7-9 | CASLAGGTYEQYF | TGTGCCAGCCTAGCGGGAGGAACCTACGAGCAGTACTTC
TRBJ2-7 | - | - | TRBV4-1 | CASSQEWQTNYEQYF | TGCGCCAGCAGCCAAGAATGGCAAACGAACTACGAGCAGTACTTC
TRBJ2-2 | TRBD2 | - | TRBV10-1 | CASSERGAGELFF | TGCGCCAGCAGTGAGCGGGGGGCCGGGGAGCTGTTTTTT
TRBJ1-4 | TRBD1 | - | TRBV7-6 | CASSFAGGPEKLFF | TGTGCCAGCAGCTTCGCAGGGGGCCCGGAAAAACTGTTTTTT
TRBJ2-7 | TRBD1 | many | TRBV9 | CASSRTGTGGYEQYF | TGTGCCAGCAGCAGGACCGGGACAGGGGGGTACGAGCAGTACTTC
TRBJ1-3 | - | - | TRBV5-5 | CASSFLGGTTQGRIYF | TGTGCCAGCAGCTTTCTGGGGGGGACCACTCAGGGGAGGATATATTTT
TRBJ2-7 | TRBD1 | many | TRBV29-1 | CSVDIGTGSYEQYF | TGCAGCGTTGATATAGGGACAGGCTCCTACGAGCAGTACTTC
TRBJ2-1 | - | few | TRBV20-1 | CSASRSSSMTEQFF | TGCAGTGCTAGCCGGAGCTCTTCTATGACTGAGCAGTTCTTC
TRBJ2-2 | TRBD2 | few | TRBV20-1 | CSARLAGGLDGELFF | TGCAGTGCCAGACTAGCGGGAGGTTTGGACGGGGAGCTGTTTTTT
TRBJ2-7 | - | many | TRBV27 | CASSLDNSYEQYF | TGCGCCAGCAGCTTGGACAACTCCTACGAGCAGTACTTC
TRBJ2-1 | TRBD2 | - | TRBV12-3/TRBV12-4 | CASTRAAGGSYNEQSF | TGTGCCAGCACCCGGGCCGCGGGGGGCTCCTACAATGAGCAGTCCTTC
TRBJ2-3 | - | few | TRBV6-1 | CASSEVGGFTDTQYF | TGTGCCAGCAGTGAAGTGGGCGGGTTCACAGATACGCAGTATTTT
TRBJ2-1 | - | many | TRBV11-2 | CASSVGGEQFF | TGTGCCAGCAGTGTTGGGGGGGAGCAGTTCTTC
TRBJ1-1 | - | - | TRBV7-6 | CASSNDHTEAFF | TGTGCCAGCAGCAACGACCACACTGAAGCTTTCTTT
TRBJ2-7 | TRBD2 | - | TRBV19 | CASSIPGGEVWEQYF | TGTGCCAGTAGTATCCCGGGGGGAGAGGTCTGGGAGCAGTACTTC
TRBJ2-1 | - | many | TRBV7-9 | CASSQRGESDEQFF | TGTGCCAGCAGCCAACGCGGGGAATCCGATGAGCAGTTCTTC
TRBJ1-6 | - | few | TRBV20-1 | CSARDSADSPLHF | TGCAGTGCTAGAGATTCGGCGGATTCACCCCTCCACTTT
TRBJ1-3 | - | few | TRBV9 | CASSVAGATSGNTIYF | TGTGCCAGCAGCGTAGCTGGTGCGACCTCTGGAAACACCATATATTTT
TRBJ2-7 | - | many | TRBV28 | CASSSSGQAKYEQYF | -
TRBJ2-7 | - | few | TRBV14 | CASTTTYVEEQYF | TGTGCCAGCACCACGACATATGTTGAAGAGCAGTACTTC
TRBJ1-1 | - | many | TRBV6-2/TRBV6-3 | CASSHDWGAEAFF | TGTGCCAGCAGTCACGACTGGGGGGCTGAAGCTTTCTTT
TRBJ2-1 | TRBD2 | - | TRBV7-9 | CASSARTSPRDEQFF | TGTGCCAGCAGCGCCCGGACTAGCCCCCGGGATGAGCAGTTCTTC
TRBJ1-5 | TRBD1 | few | TRBV11-2 | CASSPGTGNVQPQHF | TGTGCCAGCAGCCCCGGGACAGGGAACGTACAGCCCCAGCATTTT
TRBJ2-1 | - | - | TRBV20-1 | CSATRDDASNEQFF | TGCAGTGCCACGCGGGATGACGCTTCCAATGAGCAGTTCTTC
TRBJ2-1 | - | few | TRBV28 | CASTRASSYNEQFF | TGTGCCAGCACCCGGGCTAGCTCCTACAATGAGCAGTTCTTC
TRBJ2-3 | TRBD2 | once | TRBV7-6 | CASSLIAGGSTDTQYF | TGTGCCAGCAGCCTGATAGCGGGAGGAAGCACAGATACGCAGTATTTT